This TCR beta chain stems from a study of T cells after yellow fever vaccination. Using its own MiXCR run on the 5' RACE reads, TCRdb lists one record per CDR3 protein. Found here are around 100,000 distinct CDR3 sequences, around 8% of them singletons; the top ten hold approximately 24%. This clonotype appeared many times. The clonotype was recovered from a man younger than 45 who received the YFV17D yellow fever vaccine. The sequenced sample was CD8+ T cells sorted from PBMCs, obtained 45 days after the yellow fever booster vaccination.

CDR3 protein: CASSFGLYTEAFF. The CDR3 DNA reads TGTGCCAGCAGTTTTGGGTTGTACACTGAAGCTTTCTTT. V usage is TRBV27 and J usage is TRBJ1-1; D not resolved. The CDR3 extends over 13 amino acids. Germline V lookup: CDR1 MNHEY, CDR2 SMNVEV (reference sequence). Trimming removed 3 bases from V and 3 bases from J, with 8 bases in between.